The sequence of this T cell receptor beta chain was determined in a study of blood T cells in healthy people across ages (dated by TCRdb to the mid-2010s). The study in broad terms: Template switching captured roughly one uniquely barcoded TCR beta cDNA molecule per two T cells in model experiments. The study measured age-related changes in TCR beta repertoire diversity using deep sequencing normalized with unique cDNA molecular identifiers. To avoid experimental bias, donors of different ages were spread randomly across the sequencing lanes. The study analyzed two additional independent replicas of 1 million unique cDNA reads from the same blood draw for two donors, one aged 18 to 29 and one aged 80 or older. The donors were split into four age groups: young (average 16 years), middle-aged (39), aged (around 67) and long-lived (approximately 89).

Spanning cysteine to phenylalanine, the CDR3 consists of 14 amino acids. The entry retains the CDR3 DNA only, 42 bases that are in frame from base 1. A distance of 7 bases separates the germline ends of V and J, which lose 4 bases and 1 base respectively. For CDR1 and CDR2, the germline V gene lists ENHRY and SYGVKD. What the research found in general, with its limitations: Bulk unsorted PBMC profiling prevented conclusive comparison of naive and antigen-experienced compartments. Because the CMV infection status of the donors was unknown, age-related changes in expanded clonotypes may potentially have been confounded. Total diversity estimates from one million sequenced T cells were considered lower bounds and underestimates. The long-lived group showed more naive CD4+ T cells, fewer expanded clones and increased TCR diversity than the aged group, suggesting age selection. There was a strong correlation between observed TCR beta diversity and the percentage of naive T cells measured by flow cytometry. As age increased, observed TCR beta diversity per million T cells dropped in a roughly linear way, and a significant reduction was already evident by age roughly 40.

Library creation used 5' RACE. Data came from an Illumina HiSeq 2500. A second PCR of roughly 6 to 11 cycles was run with a J-beta primer mix and a sample-barcoded 5' primer. A template-switch 5' adaptor carrying 12 random nucleotides introduced a unique molecular identifier onto each TCR beta cDNA molecule. At least 3 million CDR3-containing paired-end reads were obtained from each sample. All of the RNA was converted into first-strand cDNA using the Mint cDNA synthesis kit, with a TRBC-specific oligonucleotide serving as the primer. After uracil-DNA glycosylase treatment, a first 18-cycle PCR used universal primers M1SS and BC2_uni_R on all cDNA. The authors' analysis ran thus. Normalization of each sample was performed by random selection of 1 million high-quality reads, each carrying a distinct molecular identifier. Instead of being binned into consensus sequences, reads that shared molecular identifiers were thrown out. CDR3 identification, clonotype clustering and error correction used MiTCR with a Q25 quality threshold and the strictest error-elimination algorithm. A nonparametric unseen species model with Euler transformation was used to estimate a lower bound on total TCR beta diversity. The public reads were reprocessed in TCRdb via fastp at Q25 and MiXCR, keeping in-frame beta chains. Each CDR3 protein gets just one entry, which takes the most common genes and DNA from the rows behind it. These V and J calls are TCRdb output, not the study's own analysis. This sample comprises over 600,000 distinct CDR3 sequences, roughly three fifths of them detected only once. The ten largest account for around 25% of the sample.

Donors were roughly 40 systemically healthy Caucasian individuals from Russia aged 6 to 90 years. Each donor gave roughly 9 milliliters of peripheral blood, drawn into EDTA-treated Vacutainer tubes. Ficoll-Paque density-gradient centrifugation was used to isolate PBMCs, with at least 6 million obtained per sample. Trizol reagent was used to extract total RNA from the PBMCs, yielding at least 5.5 micrograms per sample. Naive CD45RAhigh/CD27high T cell percentages were measured by flow cytometry on a PBMC aliquot from every donor. As to this clonotype: There is no known antigen for this receptor. Per-base qualities were not stored, and no clone one base away is much larger.

Sequencing was carried out using blood. The sequence links TRBV10-3 to TRBJ2-2; the D gene cannot be named for sure. The receptor comes from a man aged 40-49 years in good health. CDR3 loop: CAISASENTGELFF. DNA sequence: TGTGCCATCAGTGCGTCTGAGAACACCGGGGAGCTGTTTTTT.